The 31 T cell receptor beta chains below come from one sample, sequenced in a study of T cells in Graves' hyperthyroidism and ophthalmopathy. Using RNA transcripts as the source, TCR beta CDR3 regions were amplified. RT-PCR in the first round (using the HTBI primer set) targeted the TCR CDR3. TCRdb itself ran the multiplex PCR reads through MiXCR, one entry per CDR3 protein. The repertoire holds fewer than 900,000 distinct CDR3 sequences, with around 17% as singletons. Sequencing was performed on blood. Source of these receptors: a man between 18 and 35 years old with Graves' hyperthyroidism.

This clonotype has just a few counts. The chain uses TRBV2 and TRBJ2-1, with D possibly matching TRBD2 (5 bases). This CDR3 contains 14 residues. Germline loops: CDR1 SNHLY, CDR2 FYNNEI. Trimming left V 5 bases short and J 7 bases short, with 15 bases between. The CDR3 spells CASSSMGRGNEQFF. CDR3 nucleotides: TGTGCCAGCAGTTCTATGGGGAGAGGGAATGAGCAGTTCTTC.

This clonotype has at least ten counts. The chain has TRBV12-3 or TRBV12-4 and TRBJ2-7, with a possible D match to TRBD1 (5 bases). The CDR3 is made up of 14 amino acids. Trimming removed 0 bases at V and 7 bases at J, with 13 bases between. This chain's CDR3 is CASSLAPGPREQYF. CDR3 DNA sequence: TGTGCCAGCAGTTTAGCGCCAGGGCCCAGGGAGCAGTACTTC.

This clonotype was counted ten times or more. The CDR3 spells CAWSAGDTTEAFF. CDR3 nucleotides: TGTGCCTGGAGCGCTGGGGATACCACTGAAGCTTTCTTT. The chain links TRBV30 to TRBJ1-1; D ambiguous. The CDR3 length is 13 residues. Trimming took 3 bases from V and 4 from J, leaving 12 bases between them. Germline values: CDR1 GTSNPN, CDR2 SVGIG (reference sequence).

This clonotype was picked up many times. No DNA is shown, since the ends of the CDR3 on it are uncertain; the CDR3 is the one TCRdb lists. The chain links TRBV6-1 to TRBJ2-1; the table's TRBD2 call for D was not verified on the DNA. The germline V gene has CDR1 MNHNS and CDR2 SASEGT. 17 amino acids form the CDR3, both terminal residues included. The CDR3 is CASSSSSGRGSYNEQFF.

The chain carries TRBV5-6 and TRBJ2-1; a possible D gene is TRBD1 (6 bases). The CDR3 is 14 residues long. From germline, CDR1 is SGHDT and CDR2 YYEEEE. Between the trimmed V and J ends, which lost 7 bases and 0 bases, there was a span of 11 bases. The CDR3 nucleotides read TGTGCCAGCTATGGGGGCAGCTCCTACAATGAGCAGTTCTTC. Translation: CASYGGSSYNEQFF.

The chain is built from TRBV27 and TRBJ1-4; the D is unclear. The germline CDR1 and CDR2 sequences are MNHEY and SMNVEV (reference sequence). V was trimmed by 9 bases and J by 3 bases, leaving 20 bases between them. The CDR3 is 16 amino acids. CDR3 residues: CASKQNRRGANEKLFF. CDR3 nucleotide sequence: TGTGCCAGTAAACAAAACCGCCGCGGGGCTAATGAAAAACTGTTTTTT. Full variable domain (missing parts from reference TRBV27 and TRBJ1-4): EAQVTQNPRYLITVTGKKLTVTCSQNMNHEYMSWYRQDPGLGLRQIYYSMNVEVTDKGDVPEGYKVSRKEKRNFPLILESPSPNQTSLYFCASKQNRRGANEKLFFGSGTQLSVL.

This clonotype has ten or more counts. The rearrangement joins TRBV28 to TRBJ2-7; no reliable D call. V was pared by 3 bases and J by 0 bases, with 6 bases between. CDR1 is MDHEN, CDR2 SYDVKM, per germline. This CDR3 has 13 residues. CDR3: CASSLSASYEQYF. CDR3 coding DNA: TGTGCCAGCAGTTTGTCAGCCTCCTACGAGCAGTACTTC.

This clonotype was picked up one time. This sequence joins TRBV25-1 and TRBJ1-2, with D unclear. The germline V gene encodes CDR1 MGHDK and CDR2 SYGVNS. V was trimmed by 3 bases and J by 4 bases, leaving 12 bases between them. The CDR3 sequence is 14 residues long. CDR3 in DNA: TGTGCCAGCAGTGACCCCGGACGCGGCTATGGCTACACCTTC. This gives the protein CASSDPGRGYGYTF.

This clonotype occurred a few times. The chain recombines TRBV28 with TRBJ1-1, with 7 bases aligning to TRBD1. The CDR3 is made up of 13 amino acids. Germline assignment: CDR1 MDHEN and CDR2 SYDVKM. The V segment lost 3 bases and the J segment 11 bases; nucleotides outside the gene matches: 9. The CDR3 DNA sequence: TGTGCCAGCAGTTTGGGGACAGCCTCCGATGCTTTCTTT. The encoded protein is CASSLGTASDAFF.

Ten or more counts support this clonotype. This sequence joins TRBV12-5 and TRBJ2-1; 8 nucleotides agree with TRBD1. Germline CDR1 is LGHNT and CDR2 is FRNRAP. V lost 0 bases and J lost 3; bases outside the gene matches: 10. This CDR3 contains 18 residues. The CDR3 nucleotides read TGTGCTAGTGGTTTGGTAAAAGAGGGCAGGGGGCTCTACAATGAGCAGTTCTTC. Translating it yields CASGLVKEGRGLYNEQFF.

With regard to this clonotype: Mismatch with germline at one junction end may stem from a read error. The rearrangement uses TRBV2 and TRBJ2-2, with a tentative D call TRBD2 (6 bases). Germline V gene lookup returns CDR1 SNHLY and CDR2 FYNNEI. This CDR3 contains 15 residues. The CDR3 loop reads CASREDILTTGGLFF. The DNA of the CDR3 is TGTGCCAGCAGGGAGGACATCCTGACGACCGGGGGGCTGTTTTTT.

Ten or more counts support this clonotype. The V and J genes are TRBV30 and TRBJ2-1; tentatively, D is TRBD1 or TRBD2 (6 bases each). The V and J ends lost 3 bases and 8 bases respectively, with 14 bases between them. This CDR3 has 13 residues. Germline V gene sequence: CDR1 GTSNPN, CDR2 SVGIG (reference sequence). The CDR3 coding sequence is TGTGCCTGGAGCGGGGGCAGGGGCGATGAGCAGTTCTTC. Its translation: CAWSGGRGDEQFF. Drawing the rest from reference TRBV30 and TRBJ2-1, the complete variable domain is SQTIHQWPATLVQPVGSPLSLECTVEGTSNPNLYWYRQAAGRGLQLLFYSVGIGQISSEVPQNLSASRPQDRQFILSSKKLLLSDSGFYLCAWSGGRGDEQFFGPGTRLTVL.

This clonotype came up many times. The V and J genes are TRBV2 and TRBJ1-5; possibly TRBD1 for D (5 bases). This CDR3 contains 15 residues. V was cut by 6 bases and J by 5 bases, with 17 bases left in between. Germline loops: CDR1 SNHLY, CDR2 FYNNEI. This chain's CDR3 is CASSGRPGQYQPQHF. CDR3 bases: TGTGCCAGCAGCGGACGGCCAGGGCAATATCAGCCCCAGCATTTT.

This clonotype has just a few counts. The chain employs TRBV4-1 and TRBJ2-5; D unresolved. Trimming pared 2 bases from V and 2 bases from J, leaving 15 bases between. Germline CDR1 is MGHRA and CDR2 is YSYEKL. The CDR3 consists of 16 residues. This CDR3 is CASSQNPGQPQETQYF. CDR3 coding DNA: TGCGCCAGCAGCCAAAATCCCGGGCAGCCTCAAGAGACCCAGTACTTC.

This clonotype came up a few times. The V call is TRBV4-3, the J call TRBJ1-5; D not certain. From germline, CDR1 is LGHNA and CDR2 YSLEER. V lost 4 bases, J lost 4 bases, and 8 bases lay in between. The CDR3 has 13 residues. CDR3 residues: CASSPNMNQPQHF. The CDR3 nucleotides are TGCGCCAGCAGCCCGAATATGAATCAGCCCCAGCATTTT.

This clonotype came up many times. The chain joins TRBV28 to TRBJ1-2, with D perhaps TRBD1 (5 bases). Germline V gene sequence: CDR1 MDHEN, CDR2 SYDVKM. The CDR3 spans 14 residues. Trimming removed 4 bases at V and 2 bases at J, with 11 bases between. This CDR3 reads CASSSPGGNYGYTF. CDR3 nucleotides: TGTGCCAGCAGTTCTCCGGGGGGAAACTATGGCTACACCTTC.

This clonotype has just a few counts. The rearrangement links TRBV20-1 to TRBJ1-5; D remains unclear. The germline gives CDR1 DFQATT, CDR2 SNEGSKA (reference sequence). V was clipped by 7 bases and J by 0 bases, with 10 bases between them. This CDR3 contains 13 residues. The CDR3 protein is CSVGGNSNQPQHF. The DNA for the CDR3 is TGCAGTGTTGGAGGGAATAGCAATCAGCCCCAGCATTTT.

The V gene is TRBV20-1, the J gene TRBJ2-3; D remains unclear. The CDR3 has 13 amino acids. V was pared by 2 bases and J by 1 base, with 7 bases between. Germline-derived CDR1 and CDR2 are DFQATT and SNEGSKA (reference sequence). The CDR3 sequence: CSARSSGTDTQYF. CDR3 nucleotides: TGCAGTGCTAGATCTTCTGGCACAGATACGCAGTATTTT.

This clonotype was seen more than once but under ten times. CDR3 nucleotides: TGCGCCAGCAGCCATGGACCGCTCTACGAGCAGTACTTC. It encodes CASSHGPLYEQYF. This chain links TRBV4-1 with TRBJ2-7; D is uncertain. With 3 bases removed from V and 3 bases from J, the gap between germline ends came to 9 bases. The CDR3 totals 13 residues. Per the germline V gene, CDR1 is MGHRA and CDR2 is YSYEKL.

This clonotype has only a few counts. The chain links TRBV3-1 to TRBJ2-5; no reliable D call. Trimming shortened V by 3 bases and J by 2 bases, and 4 bases separated the two germline ends. Germline V gene lookup returns CDR1 LGHDT and CDR2 YNNKEL (reference sequence). The CDR3 runs to 12 residues. The CDR3 DNA sequence: TGTGCCAGCAGCCAGCATCAAGAGACCCAGTACTTC. It encodes CASSQHQETQYF.

This clonotype was seen ten or more times. The chain links TRBV6-2 or TRBV6-3 to TRBJ2-1; 11 bases align to TRBD2. The germline CDR1 and CDR2 sequences are MNHEY and SVGEGT. Unmatched junction bases numbered 4, after V lost 0 bases and J lost 9 bases. The length of the CDR3 is 15 residues. The CDR3 region has the DNA TGTGCCAGCAGTTACTCGACGACTAGCGGGACTGAGCAGTTCTTC. This gives the protein CASSYSTTSGTEQFF.

The V gene is TRBV20-1, the J gene TRBJ2-5; no clear D. CDR3 length: 11 residues. Germline V gives CDR1 DFQATT, CDR2 SNEGSKA (reference sequence). The CDR3 nucleotides are TGCAGCTCCAGGACGGCAGAGACCCAGTACTTC. Residues: CSSRTAETQYF.

The V gene is TRBV20-1, the J gene TRBJ2-1; TRBD2 agrees at 13 bases. CDR3 length equals 16 residues. J was trimmed by 3 bases and V by 4 bases; bases with no gene match: 6. Germline V gene sequence: CDR1 DFQATT, CDR2 SNEGSKA (reference sequence). The DNA of the CDR3 is TGCAGTGCTATCTCGACTAGCGGGAGGAGCTACAATGAGCAGTTCTTC. Translation gives CSAISTSGRSYNEQFF.

This clonotype has a single count. A much larger clone lies a single base off, so this may be a read error. This chain links TRBV20-1 with TRBJ1-2; tentative D call: TRBD1 (5 bases). The CDR3 is 12 residues long. The germline CDR1 and CDR2 sequences are DFQATT and SNEGSKA (reference sequence). Between the trimmed V and J ends, which lost 4 bases and 4 bases, there was a span of 10 bases. The CDR3 loop reads CSAIGAVYGYTF. CDR3 nucleotides: TGCAGTGCTATCGGGGCAGTCTATGGCTACACCTTC.

On this clonotype: Being one base from a much bigger clone, this may be a read error. This chain uses TRBV29-1 with TRBJ2-2; TRBD2 matches at 12 bases. CDR3 length equals 18 residues. Per the germline V gene, CDR1 is SQVTM and CDR2 is ANQGSEA. CDR3 amino acids: CTDEGGQTSGRNTGELFF. The CDR3 nucleotides read TGCACCGATGAAGGGGGACAGACTAGCGGGAGGAACACCGGGGAGCTGTTTTTT.

This clonotype was detected ten times or more. The chain combines TRBV28 with TRBJ1-5; D is ambiguous. Trimming removed 2 bases at V and 1 base at J, with 12 bases between. Germline V CDR1 and CDR2: MDHEN, SYDVKM. The CDR3 has 16 amino acids. The CDR3 loop is CASSLQGSRSNQPQHF. DNA of the CDR3: TGTGCCAGCAGTTTACAAGGCTCCAGGAGCAATCAGCCCCAGCATTTT.

This clonotype was counted a few times. V is TRBV6-1 and J is TRBJ2-2; no definite D call. The germline V and J ends were trimmed by 6 bases and 4 bases, with 21 bases remaining between them. In germline, CDR1 is MNHNS, CDR2 SASEGT. The CDR3 has 17 amino acids. CDR3 nucleotides: TGTGCCAGCAGAGTTAAAGGACGGGTTATAGGCACCGGGGAGCTGTTTTTT. It codes for CASRVKGRVIGTGELFF.

This clonotype was observed a single time. The rearrangement joins TRBV12-3 or TRBV12-4 to TRBJ1-5, with 8 bases matching TRBD1. This CDR3 is built from 13 residues. The V gene end was trimmed by 6 bases and the J gene end by 9 bases; junction bases not matched to a gene: 7. CDR3 region: CASSPDRERPQHF. In DNA form, the CDR3 reads TGTGCCAGCAGCCCGGACAGGGAGCGGCCCCAGCATTTT.

The sample holds many counts of this clonotype. The V and J genes are TRBV11-2 and TRBJ2-7; 7 bases are shared with TRBD1. CDR1 SGHAT and CDR2 FQNNGV come from the germline V gene. With V trimmed by 5 bases and J by 4 bases, 5 bases remained unmatched. The CDR3 has 13 residues. The CDR3, as DNA: TGTGCCAGCAGCCCGCCGGACAGGTACGAGCAGTACTTC. It yields the protein CASSPPDRYEQYF.

There are many counts of this clonotype. The chain employs TRBV28 and TRBJ1-1; no clear D gene. This CDR3 is built from 13 residues. The germline gives CDR1 MDHEN, CDR2 SYDVKM. V shed 1 base and J shed 3 bases, with 6 bases lying between them. The CDR3 region is CASSLLPDTEAFF. For the CDR3, the DNA is TGTGCCAGCAGTTTATTGCCCGACACTGAAGCTTTCTTT.

The chain employs TRBV6-2 or TRBV6-3 and TRBJ2-1, with 13 positions matching TRBD2. Germline CDR1 is MNHEY and CDR2 is SVGEGT. Trimming took 6 bases from V and 0 from J; bases not matched to a gene: 5. The CDR3 contains 17 residues. The CDR3 sequence is CASRPGLAGLSYNEQFF. The DNA for the CDR3 is TGTGCCAGCAGACCGGGACTAGCGGGGCTCTCCTACAATGAGCAGTTCTTC.